Each of the 28 T cell receptor beta chains below was sequenced from the same sample in a study of T-cell memory formation after mild COVID-19. MiXCR was run by TCRdb on the 5' RACE reads, yielding one entry per CDR3 protein. Of 430,000 or so distinct CDR3 sequences listed, roughly 25% were seen once; the top ten hold around 12%. Specimen: PBMCs or a T cell subset sorted from them (not recorded which). These receptors came from an adult woman who had mild COVID-19 (a few samples of this study predate the infection). Cell type and time point are not known.

This clonotype came up a few times. The genes are TRBV7-2 and TRBJ2-5; D may be TRBD2 (6 bases). The CDR3 totals 15 residues. Germline V gene data show CDR1 as SGHTA and CDR2 as FQGNSA. V was clipped by 0 bases and J by 3 bases, with 11 bases between them. The CDR3 sequence: CASSLARVAEETQYF. The DNA for the CDR3 is TGTGCCAGCAGCTTAGCGCGGGTAGCGGAAGAGACCCAGTACTTC.

This clonotype was detected a few times. The rearrangement uses TRBV25-1 and TRBJ2-3; either TRBD1 or TRBD2 may fit D (5 bases each). There are 15 residues in the CDR3. The germline gives CDR1 MGHDK, CDR2 SYGVNS. V was shortened by 1 base and J by 2 bases, with 10 bases between the two germline ends. This CDR3 is CASSESGTSTDTQYF. CDR3 in DNA: TGTGCCAGCAGTGAATCGGGGACCTCCACAGATACGCAGTATTTT.

The V call is TRBV7-6, the J call TRBJ1-2; 8 bases are a match to TRBD1. Germline V gene lookup returns CDR1 SGHVS and CDR2 FNYEAQ. This CDR3 has 16 amino acids. V shed 5 bases and J 7 bases; nucleotides not matched to a gene: 15. In nucleotides, the CDR3 is TGTGCCAGCAGCCCGGGTATCTCAGGGGGCCCGGGTGGCTACACCTTC. Translation gives CASSPGISGGPGGYTF. The full variable domain, completed using reference TRBV7-6 and TRBJ1-2, is GAGVSQSPRYKVTKRGQDVALRCDPISGHVSLYWYRQALGQGPEFLTYFNYEAQQDKSGLPNDRFSAERPEGSISTLTIQRTEQRDSAMYRCASSPGISGGPGGYTFGSGTRLTVV.

CDR3 coding DNA: TGTGCCAGCAGCCAAGATATGGGACTAGCGGGAGCGTCAGAGACCCAGTACTTC. This encodes CASSQDMGLAGASETQYF. The chain uses TRBV4-2 and TRBJ2-5, with 14 bases lining up with TRBD2. The CDR3 has 18 amino acids. J was trimmed by 4 bases and V by 0 bases; bases with no gene match: 7. Germline CDR1 is LGHNA and CDR2 is YNFKEQ.

This chain joins TRBV11-2 and TRBJ2-7; D possibly corresponds to TRBD1 (6 bases). There are 14 residues in the CDR3. V lost 1 base to trimming and J lost 4 bases, with 11 bases between them. In germline, CDR1 is SGHAT, CDR2 FQNNGV. DNA of the CDR3: TGTGCCAGCAGCTTAGGAACAGGGAAATACGAGCAGTACTTC. Protein sequence: CASSLGTGKYEQYF.

CDR3 sequence: CASSSSGTGLGGEQFF. The DNA for the CDR3 is TGTGCCAGCAGCTCGAGCGGGACTGGGCTCGGGGGGGAGCAGTTCTTC. V gene TRBV9 combines with J gene TRBJ2-1, with 7 bases aligning to TRBD2. CDR3 length: 16 amino acids. V trimming: 4 bases; J trimming: 10 bases; junction bases outside the gene matches: 17. Germline lookup yields CDR1 SGDLS and CDR2 YYNGEE.

This CDR3 reads CASSQDRAGRTGELFF. CDR3 DNA sequence: TGCGCCAGCAGCCAAGATCGGGCGGGAAGGACCGGGGAGCTGTTTTTT. The chain combines TRBV4-3 with TRBJ2-2; maybe TRBD2 (6 bases). V was pared by 0 bases and J by 5 bases, with 13 bases between. This CDR3 is 16 amino acids long. Germline V gives CDR1 LGHNA, CDR2 YSLEER.

This clonotype was seen at least ten times. V gene TRBV20-1 combines with J gene TRBJ1-6; D is undetermined. CDR1 is DFQATT, CDR2 SNEGSKA, per germline (reference sequence). Trimming left V 0 bases short and J 14 bases short, with 14 bases between. The CDR3 is 13 amino acids. In DNA form, the CDR3 reads TGCAGTGCTAGAGATCCGACGGATCTATCCCTCCACTTT. It specifies CSARDPTDLSLHF.

This clonotype was found a few times. This rearrangement joins TRBV12-3 or TRBV12-4 to TRBJ2-1; 8 nucleotides agree with TRBD2. The CDR3 totals 15 residues. Unmatched junction bases numbered 13, after V lost 6 bases and J lost 9 bases. CDR3 coding DNA: TGTGCCAGCAGCCCGGGACTAGGAGCCCGTCTTGAGCAGTTCTTC. Encoded protein: CASSPGLGARLEQFF.

This chain connects TRBV12-3 or TRBV12-4 to TRBJ2-7, with D tentatively TRBD1 (7 bases). The CDR3 is 14 amino acids. V was clipped by 4 bases and J by 3 bases, with 13 bases between them. The CDR3 spells CASSSGRGVYEQYF. For the CDR3, the DNA is TGTGCCAGCAGTTCTGGCAGGGGGGTCTACGAGCAGTACTTC.

This sequence joins TRBV7-2 and TRBJ2-5, with D perhaps TRBD1 (5 bases). Germline-derived CDR1 and CDR2 are SGHTA and FQGNSA. The CDR3 spans 13 residues. V gave up 1 base and J gave up 14 bases, with 17 bases separating them. This CDR3 reads CASSLDRQRQDYF. The CDR3 DNA follows: TGTGCCAGCAGCTTAGATAGACAGCGCCAGGACTACTTC. The entire variable domain, with the rest obtained from reference TRBV7-2 and TRBJ2-5, is as follows: GAGVSQSPSNKVTEKGKDVELRCDPISGHTALYWYRQSLGQGLEFLIYFQGNSAPDKSGLPSDRFSAERTGGSVSTLTIQRTQQEDSAVYLCASSLDRQRQDYFGPGTRLLVL.

In this sample, this clonotype turned up many times. The J gene is TRBJ2-1, the V gene TRBV4-2; D unresolved. The V end was cut by 0 bases, the J end by 0 bases, with 6 bases between. The germline CDR1 and CDR2 sequences are LGHNA and YNFKEQ. The CDR3 loop spans 15 amino acids. The CDR3 region has the DNA TGTGCCAGCAGCCAAGAAGCGAGCTCCTACAATGAGCAGTTCTTC. This encodes CASSQEASSYNEQFF.

Only a few counts were recorded for this clonotype. V and J are TRBV4-1 and TRBJ1-2; a weak D match, TRBD1 (5 bases). The V gene lost 5 bases and the J gene lost 4 bases, with 14 bases spanning the gap. CDR3 length: 14 residues. Per germline, CDR1 MGHRA and CDR2 YSYEKL. CDR3 loop: CASSLPGRSYGYTF. As DNA, the CDR3 is TGCGCCAGCAGCTTGCCGGGACGGTCCTATGGCTACACCTTC.

This chain uses TRBV19 with TRBJ2-5; 10 bases align to TRBD2. The CDR3 length is 15 residues. Germline CDR1 LNHDA, CDR2 SQIVND (reference sequence). V was clipped by 5 bases and J by 4 bases; unmatched bases: 7. CDR3 in amino acids: CASSSSGGARETQYF. The CDR3 DNA follows: TGTGCCAGTAGTTCCAGCGGGGGGGCGCGAGAGACCCAGTACTTC.

V and J are TRBV4-2 and TRBJ2-1; TRBD2 aligns across 11 bases. Germline trimming cut 4 bases from V and 2 bases from J; bases unmatched to any gene: 4. Germline CDR1 reads LGHNA; CDR2 reads YNFKEQ. The CDR3 consists of 16 residues. The DNA for the CDR3 is TGTGCCAGCAGCCCTTTAGCGGGGGGGGCCTACAATGAGCAGTTCTTC. Translating gives CASSPLAGGAYNEQFF.

The chain recombines TRBV27 with TRBJ1-5, with D unresolved. In germline, CDR1 is MNHEY, CDR2 SMNVEV (reference sequence). This CDR3 is 15 amino acids long. The germline V and J ends were trimmed by 2 bases and 0 bases, with 8 bases remaining between them. The CDR3 bases are TGTGCCAGCAGTTTACGGCCAAATAGCAATCAGCCCCAGCATTTT. Its protein product is CASSLRPNSNQPQHF.

This clonotype occurred many times. This chain links TRBV9 with TRBJ1-6, with D tentatively TRBD1 (6 bases). This CDR3 is 16 amino acids long. The germline CDR1 and CDR2 sequences are SGDLS and YYNGEE. V was trimmed by 3 bases and J by 7 bases, leaving 17 bases between them. The CDR3 is CASSAQGNRKNSPLHF. The CDR3 DNA is TGTGCCAGCAGCGCACAGGGTAATCGGAAGAATTCACCCCTCCACTTT. The full variable domain, with the rest looked up from reference TRBV9 and TRBJ1-6, is DSGVTQTPKHLITATGQRVTLRCSPRSGDLSVYWYQQSLDQGLQFLIQYYNGEERAKGNILERFSAQQFPDLHSELNLSSLELGDSALYFCASSAQGNRKNSPLHFGNGTRLTVT.

The chain combines TRBV30 with TRBJ2-7, with D possibly TRBD1 on 6 matching bases. The CDR3 is 12 amino acids. Looked up from germline, CDR1 is GTSNPN and CDR2 is SVGIG (reference sequence). V lost 2 bases to trimming and J lost 6 bases, with 11 bases between them. The CDR3 DNA is TGTGCCTGGAGTACAGGGATCGGCGAGCAGTACTTC. Its protein is CAWSTGIGEQYF.

To note about this clonotype: At one end the junction does not follow the germline gene, possibly because of a read error. The DNA of the CDR3 is TGCGCCAGCAGCTCCCTCGGGGACGGGCTGAACTTC. Protein: CASSSLGDGLNF. The V gene is TRBV5-1, the J gene TRBJ2-7; D is perhaps TRBD1 or TRBD2 (5 bases each). Per germline, CDR1 SGHRS and CDR2 YFSETQ. The CDR3 is 12 amino acids.

This clonotype was found a few times. The V and J genes are TRBV7-9 and TRBJ1-1; 8 bases are a match to TRBD1. CDR1 and CDR2 from the germline V gene are SEHNR and FQNEAQ (reference sequence). The CDR3 extends over 14 amino acids. In nucleotides, the CDR3 is TGTGCGACACAGGGGGGAGTACAAAACACTGAAGCTTTCTTT. It translates to CATQGGVQNTEAFF.

A few counts support this clonotype. The chain is built from TRBV23-1 and TRBJ2-1, with 12 nucleotides matching TRBD2. TRBV23-1 is recorded as an ORF, its role being uncertain. The CDR3 contains 17 residues. Unmatched junction bases numbered 9, after V lost 1 base and J lost 8 bases. The CDR3 sequence is CASSQYLAASGGDEQFF. The DNA for the CDR3 is TGCGCCAGCAGTCAATATCTCGCGGCTAGCGGGGGGGATGAGCAGTTCTTC.

The chain links TRBV12-3 or TRBV12-4 to TRBJ2-2; TRBD2 might be the D (5 bases). The CDR3 runs to 14 residues. The V gene lost 5 bases and the J gene lost 5 bases, with 12 bases spanning the gap. The CDR3: CASSPLGVTGELFF. The CDR3 region has the DNA TGTGCCAGCAGTCCCCTCGGGGTGACCGGGGAGCTGTTTTTT.

The chain combines TRBV9 with TRBJ2-1; D is undetermined. Per the germline V gene, CDR1 is SGDLS and CDR2 is YYNGEE. Trimming took 4 bases from V and 8 from J, leaving 10 bases between them. This CDR3 spans 12 amino acids. The CDR3 DNA reads TGTGCCAGCAGCCCCCGCATGGATGAGCAGTTCTTC. This sequence encodes CASSPRMDEQFF.

The chain joins TRBV7-9 to TRBJ2-7; D possibly corresponds to TRBD2 (5 bases). Germline CDR1 reads SEHNR; CDR2 reads FQNEAQ (reference sequence). This CDR3 comprises 13 residues. Trimming took off 5 bases at V and 2 bases at J, with 10 bases between the two ends. The CDR3 DNA reads TGTGCCAGCAGCAAGGACGGGACCTACGAGCAGTACTTC. Translated: CASSKDGTYEQYF.

This clonotype was counted only a few times. This chain links TRBV9 with TRBJ2-3; the D gene is possibly TRBD1 (6 bases). The CDR3 sequence is 16 residues long. Germline values: CDR1 SGDLS, CDR2 YYNGEE. The V and J ends lost 0 bases and 2 bases respectively, with 13 bases between them. CDR3 residues: CASSVEGRGPTDTQYF. CDR3 sequence (DNA): TGTGCCAGCAGCGTAGAGGGCAGGGGACCCACAGATACGCAGTATTTT. The entire variable domain, with the rest obtained from reference TRBV9 and TRBJ2-3, is as follows: DSGVTQTPKHLITATGQRVTLRCSPRSGDLSVYWYQQSLDQGLQFLIQYYNGEERAKGNILERFSAQQFPDLHSELNLSSLELGDSALYFCASSVEGRGPTDTQYFGPGTRLTVL.

The chain combines TRBV5-4 with TRBJ2-3; 10 bases are a match to TRBD2. The CDR3 covers 16 residues. Looked up from germline, CDR1 is SGHNT and CDR2 is YYREEE (reference sequence). Trimming took 4 bases from V and 4 from J; bases not matched to a gene: 9. The CDR3, as DNA: TGTGCCAGCAGCAGAATAGCGGGGGGTTTCGCAGATACGCAGTATTTT. It codes for CASSRIAGGFADTQYF.

The CDR3 sequence: CASSLTDRGYDTGELFF. DNA of the CDR3: TGCGCCAGCAGCTTGACGGACAGGGGGTACGACACCGGGGAGCTGTTTTTT. The V and J genes are TRBV5-1 and TRBJ2-2; 10 bases are a match to TRBD1. Germline-derived CDR1 and CDR2 are SGHRS and YFSETQ. The junction had 6 bases not matched to a gene; V was cut back by 1 base and J by 3 bases. This CDR3 comprises 17 residues.

This clonotype was detected only once. The rearrangement joins TRBV12-3 or TRBV12-4 to TRBJ1-6; TRBD1 aligns across 8 bases. There are 15 residues in the CDR3. With V trimmed by 5 bases and J by 6 bases, 6 bases remained unmatched. The DNA for the CDR3 is TGTGCCAGCAGTCCCGGACAGGGACGTAATTCACCCCTCCACTTT. The encoded protein is CASSPGQGRNSPLHF.